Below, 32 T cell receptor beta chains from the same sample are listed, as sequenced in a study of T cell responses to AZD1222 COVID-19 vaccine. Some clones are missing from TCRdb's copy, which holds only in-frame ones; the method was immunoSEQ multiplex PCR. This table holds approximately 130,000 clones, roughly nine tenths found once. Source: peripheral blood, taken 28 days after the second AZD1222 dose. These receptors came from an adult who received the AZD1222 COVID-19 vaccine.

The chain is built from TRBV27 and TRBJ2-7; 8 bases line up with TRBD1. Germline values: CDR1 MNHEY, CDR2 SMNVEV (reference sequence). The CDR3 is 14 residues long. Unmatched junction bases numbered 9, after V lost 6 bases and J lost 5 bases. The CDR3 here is CASSIGAGGDEQYF. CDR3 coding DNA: TGTGCCAGCAGCATAGGGGCAGGGGGCGACGAGCAGTACTTC.

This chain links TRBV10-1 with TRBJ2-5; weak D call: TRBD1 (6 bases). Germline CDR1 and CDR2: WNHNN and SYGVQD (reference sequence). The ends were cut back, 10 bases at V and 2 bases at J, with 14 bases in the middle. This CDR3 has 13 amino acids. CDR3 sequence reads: CATGPGQQETQYF. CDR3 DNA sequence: TGCGCCACTGGCCCCGGACAGCAAGAGACCCAGTACTTC.

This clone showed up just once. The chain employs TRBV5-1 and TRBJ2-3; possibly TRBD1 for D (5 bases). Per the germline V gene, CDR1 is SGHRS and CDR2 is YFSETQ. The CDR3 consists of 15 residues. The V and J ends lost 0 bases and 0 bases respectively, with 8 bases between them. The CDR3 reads CASSLGQTSTDTQYF. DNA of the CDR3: TGCGCCAGCAGCTTGGGACAGACTAGCACAGATACGCAGTATTTT. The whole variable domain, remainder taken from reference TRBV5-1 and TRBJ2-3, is KAGVTQTPRYLIKTRGQQVTLSCSPISGHRSVSWYQQTPGQGLQFLFEYFSETQRNKGNFPGRFSGRQFSNSRSEMNVSTLELGDSALYLCASSLGQTSTDTQYFGPGTRLTVL.

The CDR3, as DNA: TGTGCCTGGAGTGTAAAAGGGGGCGAGCAGTACTTC. Amino acids: CAWSVKGGEQYF. The gene calls are TRBV30 and TRBJ2-7, with TRBD1 as a possible D gene (6 bases). Germline CDR1 and CDR2: GTSNPN and SVGIG (reference sequence). The CDR3 is made up of 12 amino acids. V was cut by 0 bases and J by 6 bases, with 9 bases left in between.

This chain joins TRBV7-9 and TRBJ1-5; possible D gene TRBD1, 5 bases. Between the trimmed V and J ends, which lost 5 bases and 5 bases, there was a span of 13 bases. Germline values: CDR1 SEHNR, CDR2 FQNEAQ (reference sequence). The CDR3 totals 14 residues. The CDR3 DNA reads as TGTGCCAGCAGCCCAAAGGGGCTTTATCAGCCCCAGCATTTT. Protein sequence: CASSPKGLYQPQHF. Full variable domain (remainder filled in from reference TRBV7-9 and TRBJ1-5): DTGVSQNPRHKITKRGQNVTFRCDPISEHNRLYWYRQTLGQGPEFLTYFQNEAQLEKSRLLSDRFSAERPKGSFSTLEIQRTEQGDSAMYLCASSPKGLYQPQHFGDGTRLSIL.

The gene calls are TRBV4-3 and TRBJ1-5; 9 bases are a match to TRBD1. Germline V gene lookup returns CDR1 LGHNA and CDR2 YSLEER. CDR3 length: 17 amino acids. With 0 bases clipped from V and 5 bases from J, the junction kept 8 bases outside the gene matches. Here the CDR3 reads CASSQDAQGAPDQPQHF. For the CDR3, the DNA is TGCGCCAGCAGCCAAGATGCACAGGGGGCCCCAGATCAGCCCCAGCATTTT.

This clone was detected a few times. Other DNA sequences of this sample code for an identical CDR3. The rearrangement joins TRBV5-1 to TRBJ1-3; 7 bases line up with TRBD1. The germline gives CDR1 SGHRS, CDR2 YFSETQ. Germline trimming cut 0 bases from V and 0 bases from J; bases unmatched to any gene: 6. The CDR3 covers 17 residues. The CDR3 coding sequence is TGCGCCAGCAGCTTGGTAGGGGGCTCTTTCTCTGGAAACACCATATATTTT. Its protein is CASSLVGGSFSGNTIYF.

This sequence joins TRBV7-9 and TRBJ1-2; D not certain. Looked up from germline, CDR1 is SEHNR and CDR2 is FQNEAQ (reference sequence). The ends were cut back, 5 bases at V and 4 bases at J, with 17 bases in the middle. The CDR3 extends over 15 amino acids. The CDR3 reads CASSLEQRRFYGYTF. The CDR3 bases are TGTGCCAGCAGCCTCGAACAGCGACGTTTCTATGGCTACACCTTC.

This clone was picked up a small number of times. CDR3 residues: CASSIVPGQLNQPQHF. CDR3 sequence (DNA): TGTGCCAGTAGTATAGTGCCGGGACAATTAAATCAGCCCCAGCATTTT. This rearrangement joins TRBV19 to TRBJ1-5; possibly TRBD1 for D (6 bases). Germline V gene sequence: CDR1 LNHDA, CDR2 SQIVND (reference sequence). Trimming left V 1 base short and J 4 bases short, with 14 bases between. The CDR3 totals 16 residues.

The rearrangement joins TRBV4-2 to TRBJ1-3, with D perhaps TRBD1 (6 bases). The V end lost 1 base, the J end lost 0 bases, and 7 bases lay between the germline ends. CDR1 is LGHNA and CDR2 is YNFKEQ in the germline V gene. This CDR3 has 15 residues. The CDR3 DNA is TGTGCCAGCAGCCAAGCGACAGGCTCTGGAAACACCATATATTTT. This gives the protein CASSQATGSGNTIYF.

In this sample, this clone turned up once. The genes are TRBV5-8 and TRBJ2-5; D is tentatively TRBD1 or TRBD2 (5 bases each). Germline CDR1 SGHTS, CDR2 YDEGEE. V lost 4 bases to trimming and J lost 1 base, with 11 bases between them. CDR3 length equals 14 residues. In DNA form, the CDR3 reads TGTGCCAGCAGCCACAGAGGGGCCCAAGAGACCCAGTACTTC. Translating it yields CASSHRGAQETQYF.

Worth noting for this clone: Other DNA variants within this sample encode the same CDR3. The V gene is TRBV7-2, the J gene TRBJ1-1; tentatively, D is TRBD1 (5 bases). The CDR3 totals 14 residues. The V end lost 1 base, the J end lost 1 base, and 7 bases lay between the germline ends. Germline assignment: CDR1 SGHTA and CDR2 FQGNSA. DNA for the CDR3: TGTGCCAGCAGCTTAGGTGGGGCGAACACTGAAGCTTTCTTT. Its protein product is CASSLGGANTEAFF.

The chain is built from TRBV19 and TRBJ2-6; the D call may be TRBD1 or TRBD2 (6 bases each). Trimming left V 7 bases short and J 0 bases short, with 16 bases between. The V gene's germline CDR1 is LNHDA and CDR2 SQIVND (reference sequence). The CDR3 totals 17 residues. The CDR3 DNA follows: TGTGCCAGTAACGAGGGGGGCGCTAGCTCTGGGGCCAACGTCCTGACTTTC. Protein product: CASNEGGASSGANVLTF. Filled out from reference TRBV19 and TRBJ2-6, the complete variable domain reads DGGITQSPKYLFRKEGQNVTLSCEQNLNHDAMYWYRQDPGQGLRLIYYSQIVNDFQKGDIAEGYSVSREKKESFPLTVTSAQKNPTAFYLCASNEGGASSGANVLTFGAGSRLTVL.

CDR3 coding DNA: TGTGCCACCGCAGGACTGTACAATGAGCAGTTCTTC. It codes for CATAGLYNEQFF. The chain joins TRBV15 to TRBJ2-1, with D maybe TRBD2 (5 bases). The V gene lost 8 bases and the J gene lost 4 bases, with 9 bases spanning the gap. Germline V gene data show CDR1 as LNHNV and CDR2 as YYDKDF (reference sequence). CDR3 length: 12 residues.

CDR3 sequence reads: CASSYSYGYTF. Here the CDR3 DNA reads TGTGCCAGCAGTTACAGTTATGGCTACACCTTC. This chain connects TRBV2 to TRBJ1-2; D is ambiguous. The CDR3 has 11 residues. Germline CDR1 reads SNHLY; CDR2 reads FYNNEI. V was shortened by 5 bases and J by 5 bases, with 6 bases between the two germline ends. The variable domain in full, completed from reference TRBV2 and TRBJ1-2, reads EPEVTQTPSHQVTQMGQEVILRCVPISNHLYFYWYRQILGQKVEFLVSFYNNEISEKSEIFDDQFSVERPDGSNFTLKIRSTKLEDSAMYFCASSYSYGYTFGSGTRLTVV.

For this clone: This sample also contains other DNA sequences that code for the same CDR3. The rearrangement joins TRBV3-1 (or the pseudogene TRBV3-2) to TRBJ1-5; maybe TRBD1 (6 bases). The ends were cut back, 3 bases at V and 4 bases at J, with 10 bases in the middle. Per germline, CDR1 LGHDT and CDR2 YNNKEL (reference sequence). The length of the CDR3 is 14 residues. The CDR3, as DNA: TGTGCCAGCAGCCAGGGGGGCGGGAATCAGCCCCAGCATTTT. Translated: CASSQGGGNQPQHF.

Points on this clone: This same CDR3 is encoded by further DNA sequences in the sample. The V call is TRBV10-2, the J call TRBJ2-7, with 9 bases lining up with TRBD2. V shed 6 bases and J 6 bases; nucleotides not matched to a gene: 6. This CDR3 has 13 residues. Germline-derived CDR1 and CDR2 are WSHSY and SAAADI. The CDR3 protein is CASRLAGGPEQYF. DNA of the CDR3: TGCGCCAGCAGGCTCGCGGGAGGGCCCGAGCAGTACTTC.

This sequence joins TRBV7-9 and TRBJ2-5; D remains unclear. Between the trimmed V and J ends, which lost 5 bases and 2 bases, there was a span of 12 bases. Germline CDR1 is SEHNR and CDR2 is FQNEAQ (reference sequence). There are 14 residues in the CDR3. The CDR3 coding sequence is TGTGCCAGCAGCGGCACGCGGTGGCAAGAGACCCAGTACTTC. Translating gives CASSGTRWQETQYF.

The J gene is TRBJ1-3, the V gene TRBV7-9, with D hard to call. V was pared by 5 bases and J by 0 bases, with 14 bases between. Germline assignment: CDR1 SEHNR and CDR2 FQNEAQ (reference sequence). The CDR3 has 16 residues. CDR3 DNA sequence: TGTGCCAGCAGCCCGGGGATCATGGACTCTGGAAACACCATATATTTT. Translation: CASSPGIMDSGNTIYF.

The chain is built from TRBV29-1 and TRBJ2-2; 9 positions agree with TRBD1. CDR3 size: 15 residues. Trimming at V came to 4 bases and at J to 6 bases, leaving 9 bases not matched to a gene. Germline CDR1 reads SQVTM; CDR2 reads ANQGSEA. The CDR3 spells CSVGPRTGDAGELFF. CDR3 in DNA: TGCAGCGTTGGCCCCCGGACAGGGGACGCCGGGGAGCTGTTTTTT.

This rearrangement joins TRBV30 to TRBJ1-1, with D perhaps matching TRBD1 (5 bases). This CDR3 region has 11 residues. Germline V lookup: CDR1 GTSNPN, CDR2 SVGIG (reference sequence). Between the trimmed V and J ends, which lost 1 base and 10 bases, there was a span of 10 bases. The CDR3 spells CAWSGGRGAFF. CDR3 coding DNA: TGTGCCTGGAGTGGGGGTAGGGGAGCTTTCTTT.

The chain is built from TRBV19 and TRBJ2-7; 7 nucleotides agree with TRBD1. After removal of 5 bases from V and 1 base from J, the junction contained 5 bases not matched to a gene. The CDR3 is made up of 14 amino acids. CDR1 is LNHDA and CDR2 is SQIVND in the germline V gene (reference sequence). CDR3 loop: CASSPRQGSYEQYF. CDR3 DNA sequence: TGTGCCAGTAGTCCGCGACAGGGATCCTACGAGCAGTACTTC.

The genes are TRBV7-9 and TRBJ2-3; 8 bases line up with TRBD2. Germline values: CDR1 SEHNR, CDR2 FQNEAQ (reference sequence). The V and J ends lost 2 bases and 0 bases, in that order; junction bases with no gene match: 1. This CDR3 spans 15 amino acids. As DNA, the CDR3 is TGTGCCAGCAGCTTAACGGGGGGGAGCACAGATACGCAGTATTTT. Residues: CASSLTGGSTDTQYF.

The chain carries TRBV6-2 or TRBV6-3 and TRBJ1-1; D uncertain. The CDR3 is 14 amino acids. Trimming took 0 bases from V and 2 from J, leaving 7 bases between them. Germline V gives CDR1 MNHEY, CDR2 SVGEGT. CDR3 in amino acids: CASSYSRANTEAFF. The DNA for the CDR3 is TGTGCCAGCAGTTACTCGAGGGCTAACACTGAAGCTTTCTTT.

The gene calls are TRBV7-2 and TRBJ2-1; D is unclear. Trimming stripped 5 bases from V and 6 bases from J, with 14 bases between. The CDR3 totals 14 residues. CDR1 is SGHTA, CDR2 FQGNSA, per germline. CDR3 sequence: CASSRESRSNEQFF. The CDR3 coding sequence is TGTGCCAGCAGCCGCGAGTCTAGGAGCAATGAGCAGTTCTTC.

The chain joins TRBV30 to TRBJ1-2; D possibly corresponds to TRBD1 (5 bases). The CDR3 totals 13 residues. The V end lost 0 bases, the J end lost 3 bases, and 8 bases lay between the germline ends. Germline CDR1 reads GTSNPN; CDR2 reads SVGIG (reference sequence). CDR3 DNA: TGTGCCTGGAGTGTTCAGGGCTACTATGGCTACACCTTC. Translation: CAWSVQGYYGYTF.

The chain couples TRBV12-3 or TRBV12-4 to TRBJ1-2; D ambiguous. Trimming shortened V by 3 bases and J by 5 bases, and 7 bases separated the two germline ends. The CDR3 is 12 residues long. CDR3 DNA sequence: TGTGCCAGCAGTTTTCATGTATATGGCTACACCTTC. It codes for CASSFHVYGYTF.

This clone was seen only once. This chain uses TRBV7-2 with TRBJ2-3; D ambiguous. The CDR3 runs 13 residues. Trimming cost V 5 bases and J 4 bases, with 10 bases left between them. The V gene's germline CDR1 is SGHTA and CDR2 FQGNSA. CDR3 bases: TGTGCCAGCAGCCGTGGGCCCGCAGATACGCAGTATTTT. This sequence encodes CASSRGPADTQYF. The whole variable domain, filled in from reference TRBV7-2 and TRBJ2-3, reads GAGVSQSPSNKVTEKGKDVELRCDPISGHTALYWYRQSLGQGLEFLIYFQGNSAPDKSGLPSDRFSAERTGGSVSTLTIQRTQQEDSAVYLCASSRGPADTQYFGPGTRLTVL.

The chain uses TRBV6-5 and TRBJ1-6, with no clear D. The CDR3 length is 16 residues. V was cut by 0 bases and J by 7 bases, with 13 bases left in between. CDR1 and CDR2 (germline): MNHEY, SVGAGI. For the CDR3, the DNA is TGTGCCAGCAGTTACTCCACCGGGAGTAAGAATTCACCCCTCCACTTT. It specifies CASSYSTGSKNSPLHF.

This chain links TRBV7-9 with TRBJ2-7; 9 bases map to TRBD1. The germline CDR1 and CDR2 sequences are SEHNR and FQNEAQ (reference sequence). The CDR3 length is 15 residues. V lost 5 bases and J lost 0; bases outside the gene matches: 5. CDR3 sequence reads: CASSALTGGSYEQYF. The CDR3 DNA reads TGTGCCAGCAGCGCTCTGACAGGGGGCTCCTACGAGCAGTACTTC.

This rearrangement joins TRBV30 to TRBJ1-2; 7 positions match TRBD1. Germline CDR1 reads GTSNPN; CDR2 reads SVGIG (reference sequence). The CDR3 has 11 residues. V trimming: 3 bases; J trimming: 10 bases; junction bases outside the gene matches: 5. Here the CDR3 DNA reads TGTGCCTGGAGCGCGGGACAGATCTACACCTTC. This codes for CAWSAGQIYTF.

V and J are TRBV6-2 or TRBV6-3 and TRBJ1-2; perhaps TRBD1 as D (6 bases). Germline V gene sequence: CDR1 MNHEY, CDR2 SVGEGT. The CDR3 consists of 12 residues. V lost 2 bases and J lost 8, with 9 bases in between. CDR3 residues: CASSYGGLGYTF. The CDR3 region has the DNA TGTGCCAGCAGTTACGGGGGCTTGGGCTACACCTTC.